This TCR beta chain originates from a study of blood T cell repertoires in COVID-19. Study in general: Sources were T cells, B-cell-depleted T cells, or PBMCs; the material itself was cDNA or gDNA.

Participants spanned ages about 18 to 89 years and resided in 24 US areas. In the original processing: Estimated nucleated cell counts came from reference gene primer amplification. Using immunoSEQ multiplex PCR, the repertoire was profiled, and TCRdb retains in-frame clones only, with some absent. The DNA gave D and trimming, while V, J and clone size come from that table. The table records roughly 250,000 clones, 80% to 90% of them present only once. The CDR3 is 16 amino acids. Germline V lookup: CDR1 SGHTA, CDR2 FQGTGA. With 0 bases clipped from V and 7 bases from J, the junction kept 9 bases outside the gene matches.

Material: PBMCs or T cells enriched from blood (not recorded which). This receptor was identified in a woman aged 45 to 65 who had recovered from COVID-19. The chain uses TRBV7-3 and TRBJ2-5, with 9 bases that match TRBD1. The CDR3 coding sequence is TGTGCCAGCAGCTTAACTGGACAGGGGTTGGTAGGGACCCAGTACTTC. Translation gives CASSLTGQGLVGTQYF. Looking up the rest from reference TRBV7-3 and TRBJ2-5 gives the full variable domain: GAGVSQTPSNKVTEKGKYVELRCDPISGHTALYWYRQSLGQGPEFLIYFQGTGAADDSGLPNDRFFAVRPEGSVSTLKIQRTERGDSAVYLCASSLTGQGLVGTQYFGPGTRLLVL.